The 14 T cell receptor beta chains in this list originate from one sample, sequenced in a study of molecular identifiers for immune sequencing clone quantification. TCRdb redid the calling of the PCR reads with MiXCR, one entry per CDR3 protein. In the table there are about 320,000 distinct CDR3 sequences, 20% to 25% of which are singletons. Source material: naive CD8+ T cells from blood, with Jurkat cell RNA spiked in. As for subset: FACS-sorted CD8+CD4-CCR7+CD45RA+ naive T cells. Receptor source: a human donor in good health. Some libraries in this study had Jurkat cell RNA spiked in.

This clonotype was seen ten or more times. This chain connects TRBV29-1 to TRBJ2-4; 10 positions agree with TRBD2. Germline trimming cut 3 bases from V and 5 bases from J; bases unmatched to any gene: 1. The CDR3 runs to 13 residues. The germline CDR1 and CDR2 sequences are SQVTM and ANQGSEA. The CDR3 region is CSVDGTSENIQYF. The CDR3 bases are TGCAGCGTTGATGGGACTAGCGAAAACATTCAGTACTTC.

This clonotype came up many times. The rearrangement uses TRBV7-9 and TRBJ1-2; a possible D gene is TRBD1 (6 bases). The CDR3 spans 17 residues. Deletions cut 1 base from V and 2 bases from J, with 17 bases between. Per the germline V gene, CDR1 is SEHNR and CDR2 is FQNEAQ (reference sequence). CDR3 nucleotides: TGTGCCAGCAGCTTAGAATTCGGGCAGGGGAGAAACTATGGCTACACCTTC. This encodes CASSLEFGQGRNYGYTF.

This clonotype has a handful of counts. V gene TRBV29-1 combines with J gene TRBJ2-2; D uncertain. The CDR3 is 13 residues long. Trimming removed 2 bases from V and 2 bases from J, with 6 bases in between. Germline-derived CDR1 and CDR2 are SQVTM and ANQGSEA. The CDR3 coding sequence is TGCAGCGTTGAACTAGAAAACACCGGGGAGCTGTTTTTT. It encodes CSVELENTGELFF.

The V gene is TRBV27, the J gene TRBJ2-5; D not certain. Per the germline V gene, CDR1 is MNHEY and CDR2 is SMNVEV (reference sequence). The CDR3 is 14 amino acids. V gave up 0 bases and J gave up 3 bases, with 8 bases separating them. The CDR3 DNA is TGTGCCAGCAGTTTATCAGTCTACGAAGAGACCCAGTACTTC. Translation gives CASSLSVYEETQYF.

In its sample, this clonotype was seen many times. The rearrangement uses TRBV4-3 and TRBJ2-5; TRBD2 matches 10 bases. The CDR3 contains 16 residues. Germline lookup yields CDR1 LGHNA and CDR2 YSLEER. V shed 4 bases and J 5 bases; nucleotides not matched to a gene: 10. In nucleotides, the CDR3 is TGCGCCAGCAGCCTAAACGTGCTAGCGGGGGTGGAGACCCAGTACTTC. It codes for CASSLNVLAGVETQYF.

Ten or more counts support this clonotype. V usage is TRBV5-1 and J usage is TRBJ2-3, with D perhaps being TRBD1 or TRBD2 (5 bases each). The CDR3 contains 15 residues. Germline V gives CDR1 SGHRS, CDR2 YFSETQ. V shed 0 bases and J shed 5 bases, with 13 bases lying between them. CDR3 amino acids: CASSLVGLRGDTQYF. Here the CDR3 DNA reads TGCGCCAGCAGCTTGGTTGGACTGAGGGGAGATACGCAGTATTTT.

The J gene is TRBJ2-5, the V gene TRBV12-3 or TRBV12-4; perhaps TRBD1 as D (5 bases). The CDR3 runs 13 residues. V was clipped by 5 bases and J by 4 bases, with 11 bases between them. The CDR3 spells CASSPGLRETQYF. The CDR3 DNA sequence: TGTGCCAGCAGTCCAGGGCTGCGAGAGACCCAGTACTTC.

About this clonotype itself: This may be a read error, as it is one base from a much larger clone. The genes are TRBV20-1 and TRBJ1-1; D gene unclear. The germline V gene has CDR1 DFQATT and CDR2 SNEGSKA (reference sequence). The CDR3 sequence is 15 residues long. The CDR3 coding sequence is TGCGGTGCTAGAGATCTGGTCGGTAATGGGGCTGAAGCTTTCTTT. Encoded protein: CGARDLVGNGAEAFF.

This clonotype was recorded at least ten times. The chain couples TRBV20-1 to TRBJ1-1; 7 bases agree with TRBD1. Germline CDR1 reads DFQATT; CDR2 reads SNEGSKA (reference sequence). The CDR3 length is 20 residues. With 0 bases clipped from V and 4 bases from J, the junction kept 23 bases outside the gene matches. The CDR3 reads CSARDRQGVVNPIEGTEAFF. CDR3 coding DNA: TGCAGTGCTAGAGATAGGCAGGGGGTTGTTAACCCTATTGAGGGCACTGAAGCTTTCTTT.

Turning to this clonotype: It may be a read error: a sequence one base away is much more abundant. The chain employs TRBV7-2 and TRBJ2-1; 7 bases are a match to TRBD2. Germline V gene lookup returns CDR1 SGHTA and CDR2 FQGNSA. The CDR3 is made up of 15 amino acids. CDR3 in DNA: TGTGCCAGCAGCTACGGACTAGGACCCTACAGTGAGCAGTTCTTC. It yields the protein CASSYGLGPYSEQFF.

The chain has TRBV24-1 and TRBJ2-1; D remains ambiguous. The CDR3 length is 15 residues. Germline V gene sequence: CDR1 KGHDR, CDR2 SFDVKD. The germline V and J ends were trimmed by 6 bases and 0 bases, with 11 bases remaining between them. Here the CDR3 DNA reads TGTGCCACCAGTATTGGACCCCCCTCCTACAATGAGCAGTTCTTC. Protein product: CATSIGPPSYNEQFF.

This clonotype was recorded many times. The V gene is TRBV7-9, the J gene TRBJ2-1, with 8 nucleotides matching TRBD2. CDR3 size: 18 residues. The ends lost 2 bases at V and 9 bases at J; junction bases unmatched: 18. CDR1 and CDR2 (germline): SEHNR, FQNEAQ (reference sequence). CDR3: CASSLLGAGEEYGGEQFF. The CDR3, as DNA: TGTGCCAGCAGCTTACTGGGAGCGGGAGAGGAATATGGGGGTGAGCAGTTCTTC. The full variable domain, in which reference TRBV7-9 and TRBJ2-1 provide the parts outside the CDR3, is DTGVSQNPRHKITKRGQNVTFRCDPISEHNRLYWYRQTLGQGPEFLTYFQNEAQLEKSRLLSDRFSAERPKGSFSTLEIQRTEQGDSAMYLCASSLLGAGEEYGGEQFFGPGTRLTVL.

This clonotype was observed at least ten times. The genes are TRBV20-1 and TRBJ2-3, with D tentatively TRBD2 (5 bases). V was shortened by 3 bases and J by 3 bases, with 7 bases between the two germline ends. The CDR3 loop spans 12 amino acids. Germline V lookup: CDR1 DFQATT, CDR2 SNEGSKA (reference sequence). The CDR3 DNA is TGCAGTGCTAGTGGAGGTACAGATACGCAGTATTTT. Protein product: CSASGGTDTQYF.

This clonotype was observed many times. This chain connects TRBV11-2 to TRBJ1-1; D is uncertain. The germline V gene has CDR1 SGHAT and CDR2 FQNNGV. Trimming left V 3 bases short and J 5 bases short, with 4 bases between. This CDR3 has 11 amino acids. Here the CDR3 reads CASSFITEAFF. DNA for the CDR3: TGTGCCAGCAGCTTCATAACTGAAGCTTTCTTT.